A selection of T cell receptor beta chains follows, all from one sample in a study of T cell responses to AZD1222 COVID-19 vaccine. Produced via immunoSEQ multiplex PCR; TCRdb's table is partial and in-frame only. The sample has about 140,000 clones, 80% to 95% seen once. Sequenced here: peripheral blood, sampled on day 0 of AZD1222 vaccination. These receptor sequences come from an adult in good health. The CDR3 runs from the conserved cysteine through the conserved F or W. The D gene is left open where the match is weak. The size entry is marked missing in some rows and otherwise reads once, few, many or a size class.

j_gene	abundance	d_gene	v_gene	CDR3aa	CDR3nt
TRBJ2-3	-	-	TRBV28	CASSFLELGTDTQYF	TGTGCCAGCAGTTTCCTCGAGCTCGGTACAGATACGCAGTATTTT
TRBJ1-2	-	TRBD1	TRBV5-4	CASSVPGQLNYGYTF	TGTGCCAGCAGCGTACCGGGACAGCTAAACTATGGCTACACCTTC
TRBJ1-5	-	TRBD1	TRBV9	CASSTGGNQPQHF	TGTGCCAGCAGCACAGGGGGGAATCAGCCCCAGCATTTT
TRBJ2-7	-	-	TRBV5-1	CASSSSGSSYEQYF	TGCGCCAGCAGCAGTAGCGGTTCCTCCTACGAGCAGTACTTC
TRBJ1-4	-	TRBD1	TRBV4-2	CASSPAGGTGANEKLFF	TGTGCCAGCAGCCCAGCGGGCGGGACAGGGGCTAATGAAAAACTGTTTTTT
TRBJ2-3	once	-	TRBV7-6	CASSLASTDTQYF	TGTGCCAGCAGCTTAGCGTCCACAGATACGCAGTATTTT
TRBJ2-2	-	TRBD2	TRBV10-3	CAISEGLAGVGTGELFF	TGTGCCATCAGTGAGGGACTAGCGGGAGTTGGCACCGGGGAGCTGTTTTTT
TRBJ1-3	-	-	TRBV29-1	CSIPDGHTIYF	TGCAGCATCCCAGACGGACACACCATATATTTT
TRBJ2-1	-	-	TRBV29-1	CSVPKTGYNEQFF	TGCAGCGTTCCCAAAACGGGTTACAATGAGCAGTTCTTC
TRBJ2-3	-	-	TRBV7-5	CVRSLTKGGHSNTDTQYF	TGTGTCAGAAGCTTAACGAAGGGGGGTCATAGCAACACAGATACGCAGTATTTT
TRBJ2-1	-	TRBD1	TRBV18	CASSPRTGTNNEQFF	TGTGCCAGCTCACCACGGACAGGTACGAACAATGAGCAGTTCTTC
TRBJ1-6	-	-	TRBV7-9	CASSTGMLNSPLHF	TGTGCCAGCAGCACAGGGATGCTTAATTCACCCCTCCACTTT
TRBJ1-2	-	-	TRBV27	CASSLEGVGGYTF	TGTGCCAGCAGTTTAGAAGGGGTGGGTGGCTACACCTTC
TRBJ1-3	-	TRBD1	TRBV5-4	CASSLPGQYSGNTIYF	TGTGCCAGCAGCTTGCCGGGACAGTACTCTGGAAACACCATATATTTT
TRBJ1-2	-	-	TRBV10-3	CAISALGGNGYTF	TGTGCCATCAGTGCCCTTGGGGGAAATGGCTACACCTTC
TRBJ2-5	-	-	TRBV2	CASSPRRGETQYF	TGTGCCAGCAGCCCCCGGAGAGGGGAGACCCAGTACTTC
TRBJ2-7	-	TRBD1	TRBV7-9	CASSKRQGAGEQYF	TGTGCCAGCAGCAAAAGACAGGGGGCGGGTGAGCAGTACTTC
TRBJ2-7	once	-	TRBV10-2	CASSLTGVYEQYF	TGCGCCAGCAGCCTCACGGGGGTGTACGAGCAGTACTTC
TRBJ2-7	few	TRBD2	TRBV6-4	CASRSLGGSYEQYF	TGTGCCAGCAGATCCCTCGGCGGGAGTTACGAGCAGTACTTC
TRBJ2-7	-	TRBD2	TRBV6-5	CASHPAGGPREQYF	TGTGCCAGCCACCCAGCGGGAGGGCCTAGAGAGCAGTACTTC
TRBJ1-2	-	-	TRBV6-1	CASSDRLGYTF	TGTGCCAGCAGTGACAGGTTGGGCTACACCTTC
TRBJ1-1	-	-	TRBV7-2	CASSLSGPMNTEAFF	TGTGCCAGCAGCTTATCGGGACCGATGAACACTGAAGCTTTCTTT
TRBJ2-4	-	-	TRBV7-2	CASTEVLIAKNIQYF	TGTGCCAGCACGGAGGTTCTTATAGCCAAAAACATTCAGTACTTC
TRBJ1-1	-	TRBD1	TRBV28	CASSLTRQGTEAFF	TGTGCCAGCAGTTTAACTCGACAGGGCACTGAAGCTTTCTTT
TRBJ1-5	-	-	TRBV6-2/TRBV6-3	CASSLGVGNQPQHF	TGTGCCAGCAGTCTAGGGGTTGGCAATCAGCCCCAGCATTTT
TRBJ2-6	-	-	TRBV6-7	CASSYYRHLFSGANVLTF	TGTGCCAGCAGTTACTACCGACACCTATTCTCTGGGGCCAACGTCCTGACTTTC
TRBJ1-2	-	-	TRBV27	CASSLQAGDYGYTF	TGTGCCAGCAGTTTACAAGCAGGCGACTATGGCTACACCTTC
TRBJ1-2	-	-	TRBV7-8	CASSFVPPGTPQGYGYTF	TGTGCCAGCAGCTTTGTACCCCCGGGGACACCCCAGGGGTATGGCTACACCTTC
TRBJ2-7	-	-	TRBV27	CASSLGRARNYEQYF	TGTGCCAGCAGTTTGGGGCGGGCCAGGAACTACGAGCAGTACTTC
TRBJ1-2	-	TRBD1	TRBV19	CASSITVTGFGYTF	TGTGCCAGTAGTATAACAGTGACAGGGTTTGGCTACACCTTC
TRBJ2-1	once	TRBD2	TRBV5-1	CASSITASGSGDNEQFF	TGCGCCAGCAGCATAACCGCTAGCGGGAGTGGGGACAATGAGCAGTTCTTC
TRBJ2-1	-	TRBD2	TRBV3-1/TRBV3-2	CASSQRSSGPNEQFF	TGTGCCAGCAGCCAACGGTCTAGCGGGCCCAATGAGCAGTTCTTC
TRBJ2-7	-	TRBD2	TRBV6-5	CASSYRGRTYEQYF	TGTGCCAGCAGTTACCGCGGGAGAACGTACGAGCAGTACTTC
TRBJ2-4	-	TRBD1	TRBV5-1	CASSLAGQGNIQYF	TGCGCCAGCAGCTTGGCAGGACAGGGAAACATTCAGTACTTC
TRBJ1-5	-	-	TRBV5-5	CASSPTVDQPQHF	TGTGCCAGCAGCCCGACGGTAGATCAGCCCCAGCATTTT
TRBJ1-4	-	-	TRBV5-1	CASSPQGTQEKLFF	TGCGCCAGCAGCCCTCAGGGGACACAAGAAAAACTGTTTTTT
TRBJ1-3	-	-	TRBV28	CASSFGGNTIYF	TGTGCCAGCAGTTTTGGTGGAAACACCATATATTTT
TRBJ2-1	once	TRBD2	TRBV30	CAWTGTSGSFGVYNEQFF	TGTGCCTGGACTGGGACTAGCGGGAGTTTCGGTGTCTACAATGAGCAGTTCTTC
TRBJ2-1	-	TRBD1	TRBV7-2	CASSPGGTGHYNEQFF	TGTGCCAGCAGCCCTGGGGGGACAGGGCACTACAATGAGCAGTTCTTC
TRBJ1-5	-	-	TRBV27	CATQGVGNQPQHF	TGTGCCACCCAGGGTGTCGGCAATCAGCCCCAGCATTTT
TRBJ2-3	-	TRBD2	TRBV3-1/TRBV3-2	CASEQRGGPTDTQYF	TGTGCCAGCGAACAACGGGGGGGGCCCACAGATACGCAGTATTTT
TRBJ2-7	-	-	TRBV7-9	CASSNVLGSYEQYF	TGTGCCAGCAGTAACGTTCTGGGATCGTACGAGCAGTACTTC
TRBJ2-5	-	-	TRBV28	CASSLGGAQETQYF	TGTGCCAGCAGTTTAGGAGGCGCCCAAGAGACCCAGTACTTC
TRBJ1-3	-	-	TRBV5-1	CASSLYMGDSGNTIYF	TGCGCCAGCAGCTTGTATATGGGAGACTCTGGAAACACCATATATTTT
TRBJ2-1	-	TRBD2	TRBV5-1	CASSLMVSGRNEQFF	TGCGCCAGCAGCTTGATGGTTAGCGGGCGGAATGAGCAGTTCTTC
TRBJ2-3	-	-	TRBV30	CAWSRSDTQYF	TGTGCCTGGAGTCGGTCAGATACGCAGTATTTT
TRBJ1-1	once	-	TRBV29-1	CSVEVGTEAFF	TGCAGCGTTGAAGTGGGGACTGAAGCTTTCTTT
TRBJ2-3	-	-	TRBV10-2	CASNTQYF	TGCGCCAGTAACACGCAGTATTTT
TRBJ2-1	-	-	TRBV14	CASSQWRDTDNEQFF	TGTGCCAGCAGCCAATGGCGGGACACAGACAATGAGCAGTTCTTC
TRBJ2-3	few	TRBD2	TRBV19	CASRGRDSGTVDTQYF	TGTGCCAGTAGGGGACGGGATAGCGGGACGGTAGATACGCAGTATTTT
TRBJ2-3	-	-	TRBV6-5	CASSYQGITDTQYF	TGTGCCAGCAGTTACCAGGGTATCACAGATACGCAGTATTTT
TRBJ2-1	-	TRBD2	TRBV7-9	CASSLESGNYNEQFF	TGTGCCAGCAGCTTAGAAAGCGGGAACTACAATGAGCAGTTCTTC
TRBJ1-2	-	-	TRBV19	CASSARSQQESGYTF	TGTGCCAGTAGTGCCCGGTCTCAACAGGAGAGTGGCTACACCTTC
TRBJ1-6	-	-	TRBV4-2	CASSQDVGGSNSPLHF	TGTGCCAGCAGCCAAGATGTCGGGGGCTCCAATTCACCCCTCCACTTT
TRBJ1-1	-	-	TRBV4-2	CASSQDDRGTNTEAFF	TGTGCCAGCAGCCAAGATGATCGGGGGACGAACACTGAAGCTTTCTTT
TRBJ1-4	-	TRBD1	TRBV6-5	CASSRGGTRLEKLFF	TGTGCCAGCAGCAGGGGGGGGACCAGACTGGAAAAACTGTTTTTT
TRBJ1-5	-	-	TRBV30	CAWSVFQQDQPQHF	TGTGCCTGGAGTGTATTTCAGCAAGATCAGCCCCAGCATTTT